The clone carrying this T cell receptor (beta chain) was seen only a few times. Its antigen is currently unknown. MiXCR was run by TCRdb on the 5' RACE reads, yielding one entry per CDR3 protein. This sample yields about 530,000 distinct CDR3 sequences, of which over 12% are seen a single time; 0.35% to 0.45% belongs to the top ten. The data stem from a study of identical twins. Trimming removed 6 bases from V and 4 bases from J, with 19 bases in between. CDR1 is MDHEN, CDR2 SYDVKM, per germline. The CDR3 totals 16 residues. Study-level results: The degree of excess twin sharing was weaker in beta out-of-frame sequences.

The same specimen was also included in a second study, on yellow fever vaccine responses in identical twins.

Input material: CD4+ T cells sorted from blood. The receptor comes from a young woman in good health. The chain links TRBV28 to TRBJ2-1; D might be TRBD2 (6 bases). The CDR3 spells CASRNTPGTGYNEQFF. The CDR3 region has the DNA TGTGCCAGCAGAAACACGCCCGGGACTGGATACAATGAGCAGTTCTTC.